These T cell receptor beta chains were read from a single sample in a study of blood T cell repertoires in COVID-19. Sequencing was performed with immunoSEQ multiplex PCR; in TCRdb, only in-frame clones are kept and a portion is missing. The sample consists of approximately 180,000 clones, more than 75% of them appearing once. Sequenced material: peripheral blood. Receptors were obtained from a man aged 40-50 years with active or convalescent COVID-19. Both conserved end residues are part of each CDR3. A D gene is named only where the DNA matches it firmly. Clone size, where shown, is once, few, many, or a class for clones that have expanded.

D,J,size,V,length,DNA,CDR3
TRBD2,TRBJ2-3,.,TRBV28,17,TGTGCCAGCAGCCTCGACCAACTAGCGGGAGTCCCAAATACGCAGTATTTT,CASSLDQLAGVPNTQYF
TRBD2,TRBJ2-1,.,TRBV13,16,TGTGCCAGCAGCCCCCGGGGACTAGCGGGAGGTAATGAGCAGTTCTTC,CASSPRGLAGGNEQFF
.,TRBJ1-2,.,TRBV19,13,TGTGCCAGTATTCCCAGCGGCAACTATGGCTACACCTTC,CASIPSGNYGYTF
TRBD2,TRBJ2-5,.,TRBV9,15,TGTGCCAGCAGCGCCGGGACTAGCGTTTGGGAGACCCAGTACTTC,CASSAGTSVWETQYF
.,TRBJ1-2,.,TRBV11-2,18,TGTGCCAGCAGCTTAGGCAACCGAAGGGACAAACCAAACATGGGCTACACCTTC,CASSLGNRRDKPNMGYTF
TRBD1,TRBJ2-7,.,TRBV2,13,TGTGCCAGCAGCCCGGACAGGGGTAACGAGCAGTACTTC,CASSPDRGNEQYF
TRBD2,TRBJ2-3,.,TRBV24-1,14,TGTGCCACCGGGCGGGGGGGTAGTACAGATACGCAGTATTTT,CATGRGGSTDTQYF
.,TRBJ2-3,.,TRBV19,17,TGTGCCAGTAGTATTCGGTTGCGCCCCGGGGGAACAGATACGCAGTATTTT,CASSIRLRPGGTDTQYF
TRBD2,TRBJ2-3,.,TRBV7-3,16,TGTGCCAGCAGCTCCCGGACTAGCGGGGGGGTAGATACGCAGTATTTT,CASSSRTSGGVDTQYF
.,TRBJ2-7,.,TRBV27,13,TGTGCCAGCAGTTTCGGGGGAAAGGGCGAGCAGTACTTC,CASSFGGKGEQYF
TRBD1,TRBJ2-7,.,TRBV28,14,TGTGCCAGCAGGCCGACAGGGATCCACTACGAGCAGTACTTC,CASRPTGIHYEQYF
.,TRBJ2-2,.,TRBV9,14,TGTGCCAGCAGCCCAGGAAGAGGGTCTGGGGAGCTGTTTTTT,CASSPGRGSGELFF
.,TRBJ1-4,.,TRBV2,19,TGTGCCAGCAGTGAATTTTCATTTACGGGCGACAGGCCCCGGAGCGGACTGTTTTTT,CASSEFSFTGDRPRSGLFF
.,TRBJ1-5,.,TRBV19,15,TGTGCCAGTAGGCCCAGAGACTCTAGCAATCAGCCCCAGCATTTT,CASRPRDSSNQPQHF
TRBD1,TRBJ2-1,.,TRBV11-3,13,TGTGCCAGCAGCTTAGAGACAGGGTCATACCCGTTCTTC,CASSLETGSYPFF
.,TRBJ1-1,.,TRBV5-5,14,TGTGCCAGCAGCCTAGCTACGACAAAGACTGAAGCTTTCTTT,CASSLATTKTEAFF
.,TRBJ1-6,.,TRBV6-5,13,TGTGCCAGCAGTAGGGACACCACTTCACCCCTCCACTTT,CASSRDTTSPLHF
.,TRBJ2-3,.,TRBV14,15,TGTGCCAGCAGCCCTCGGCAGGGGGGTACAGATACGCAGTATTTT,CASSPRQGGTDTQYF
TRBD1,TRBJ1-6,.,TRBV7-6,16,TGTGCCAGCAGCACAGGGGATTCGGTCTATAATTCACCCCTCCACTTT,CASSTGDSVYNSPLHF
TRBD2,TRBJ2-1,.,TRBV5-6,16,TGTGCCAGCAGCTCCCACGCGGGAGGGGGCGGAAATGAGCAGTTCTTC,CASSSHAGGGGNEQFF
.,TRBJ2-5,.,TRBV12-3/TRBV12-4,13,TGTGCCAGCAGCTCAGGGGAGCAAGAGACCCAGTACTTC,CASSSGEQETQYF
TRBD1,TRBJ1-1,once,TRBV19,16,TGTGCCAGTAGCAGACAGGGTGGGTGGAGGAACACTGAAGCTTTCTTT,CASSRQGGWRNTEAFF